The 8 T cell receptor beta chains listed next were all sequenced from one sample in a study of control samples from healthy donors and cancer patients (dated by TCRdb to about 2020). Library method: the immunoSEQ multiplex PCR assay. TCRdb stores this immuneACCESS table with in-frame sequences only. Part of the clones is absent; in the studies checked, under half of the shortfall reflects unresolved V genes, and no reason is known for the rest. The sample contains around 200,000 clones, 90% to 95% of them found a single time. About 1.6% of the sample rests with the top ten. Sequenced: blood. The receptor set was obtained from a man aged 50 or older in good health.

The rearrangement joins TRBV18 to TRBJ1-2, with D unclear. The V end lost 2 bases, the J end lost 4 bases, and 11 bases lay between the germline ends. This CDR3 has 14 amino acids. Germline loops: CDR1 KGHSH, CDR2 LQKENI. The CDR3 nucleotides are TGTGCCAGCTCACCAGTAGCAGAAATCTATGGCTACACCTTC. Its translation is CASSPVAEIYGYTF.

The chain employs TRBV3-1 (or the pseudogene TRBV3-2) and TRBJ2-5, with TRBD1 matching 10 bases. Trimming cost V 4 bases and J 7 bases; bases outside gene matches: 9. The germline gives CDR1 LGHDT, CDR2 YNNKEL (reference sequence). CDR3 length: 15 residues. The CDR3 loop is CASSLTTGGAGTQYF. The CDR3 DNA is TGTGCCAGCAGCCTTACGACAGGGGGCGCGGGGACCCAGTACTTC.

This chain links TRBV3-1 (or the pseudogene TRBV3-2) with TRBJ1-6, with D uncertain. The V end lost 4 bases, the J end lost 2 bases, and 12 bases lay between the germline ends. This CDR3 is built from 16 residues. From germline, CDR1 is LGHDT and CDR2 YNNKEL (reference sequence). DNA of the CDR3: TGTGCCAGCAGCCCCGACCGAGGCACCTATAATTCACCCCTCCACTTT. Its translation: CASSPDRGTYNSPLHF.

The rearrangement joins TRBV19 to TRBJ1-1; D is undetermined. V was shortened by 6 bases and J by 1 base, with 15 bases between the two germline ends. CDR1 is LNHDA and CDR2 is SQIVND in the germline V gene (reference sequence). This CDR3 is built from 15 residues. This CDR3 reads CASRALARENTEAFF. The CDR3 DNA reads TGTGCCAGTAGGGCTTTAGCGAGGGAGAACACTGAAGCTTTCTTT.

This clone was observed a single time. The J gene is TRBJ2-1, the V gene TRBV6-5; D is ambiguous. Looked up from germline, CDR1 is MNHEY and CDR2 is SVGAGI. The CDR3 is 12 residues long. Trimming stripped 2 bases from V and 9 bases from J, with 8 bases between. Here the CDR3 reads CASSYGWSEQFF. CDR3 bases: TGTGCCAGCAGTTACGGTTGGAGTGAGCAGTTCTTC.

The chain recombines TRBV3-1 (or the pseudogene TRBV3-2) with TRBJ2-3; 7 bases align to TRBD1. The CDR3 length is 13 residues. Germline assignment: CDR1 LGHDT and CDR2 YNNKEL (reference sequence). V was clipped by 6 bases and J by 0 bases; unmatched bases: 0. This CDR3 is CASRGQSTDTQYF. The CDR3 DNA is TGTGCCAGCAGGGGACAGAGCACAGATACGCAGTATTTT.

The chain employs TRBV6-5 and TRBJ2-5; tentatively, D is TRBD1 (5 bases). Trimming pared 8 bases from V and 1 base from J, leaving 11 bases between. Germline V gene lookup returns CDR1 MNHEY and CDR2 SVGAGI. The CDR3 is 13 amino acids. This CDR3 is CASGAPLQETQYF. CDR3 coding DNA: TGTGCCAGCGGGGCACCCCTCCAAGAGACCCAGTACTTC.

The chain carries TRBV4-3 and TRBJ1-1; D gene unclear. This CDR3 is 15 amino acids long. Between the trimmed V and J ends, which lost 1 base and 4 bases, there was a span of 13 bases. Germline loops: CDR1 LGHNA, CDR2 YSLEER. DNA of the CDR3: TGCGCCAGCAGCCAAGGGGGATCCGAACGCACTGAAGCTTTCTTT. The encoded protein is CASSQGGSERTEAFF.